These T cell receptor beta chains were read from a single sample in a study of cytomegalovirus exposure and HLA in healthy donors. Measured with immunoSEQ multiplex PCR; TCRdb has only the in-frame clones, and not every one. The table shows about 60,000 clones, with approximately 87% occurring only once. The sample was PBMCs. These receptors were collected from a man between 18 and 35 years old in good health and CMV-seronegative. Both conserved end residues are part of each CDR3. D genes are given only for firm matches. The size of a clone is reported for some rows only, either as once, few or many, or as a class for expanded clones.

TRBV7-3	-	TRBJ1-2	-	TGTGCCAGCAGCTTGGACACTACTACTAACTATGGCTACACCTTC	CASSLDTTTNYGYTF
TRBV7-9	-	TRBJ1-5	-	TGTGCCAGCAGCTTAGCAACAGTCTCAGGCAATCAGCCCCAGCATTTT	CASSLATVSGNQPQHF
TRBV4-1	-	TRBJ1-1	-	TGCGCCAGCAGCCAAGATAGGGGGAACACTGAAGCTTTCTTT	CASSQDRGNTEAFF
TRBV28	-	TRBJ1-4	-	TGTGCCAGCAGTTTGTTGGAGGGGAGCGGTGAAAAACTGTTTTTT	CASSLLEGSGEKLFF
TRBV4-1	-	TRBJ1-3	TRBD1	TGCGCCAGCAGCCTAAACAGGGGACCCTCTGGAAACACCATATATTTT	CASSLNRGPSGNTIYF
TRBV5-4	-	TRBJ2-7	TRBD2	TGTGCCAGCACCAGATTTGCGGGGGGGCCATCGGACGAGCAGTACTTC	CASTRFAGGPSDEQYF
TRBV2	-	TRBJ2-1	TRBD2	TGTGCCAGCAGTCAGCGAAGCGGGGGGCCGGGTGAGCAGTTCTTC	CASSQRSGGPGEQFF
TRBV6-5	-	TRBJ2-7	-	TGTGCCAGCAAGCCCGGACAGGACAACGGGGGCGAGCAGTACTTC	CASKPGQDNGGEQYF
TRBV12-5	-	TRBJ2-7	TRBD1	TGTGCTAGTGGTTTGGCCGGGACAGGGTTTCGCGAGCAGTACTTC	CASGLAGTGFREQYF
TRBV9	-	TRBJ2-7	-	TGTGCCAGCAGCGTAGCGTGGGCTAGCTCCGAGCAGTACTTC	CASSVAWASSEQYF
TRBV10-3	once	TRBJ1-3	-	TGTGCCATCAGTGAATTTGGGCGAAGCTCTGGAAACACCATATATTTT	CAISEFGRSSGNTIYF
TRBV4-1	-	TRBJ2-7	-	TGCGCCAGCAGCCAGCGGGGGCGAGCGGATTCCTACGAGCAGTACTTC	CASSQRGRADSYEQYF
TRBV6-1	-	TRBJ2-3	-	TGTGCCAGCAGTGACAGGGATTCTATAGATACGCAGTATTTT	CASSDRDSIDTQYF
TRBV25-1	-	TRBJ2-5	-	TGTGCCAGCACCGTTCGGGAGACCCAGTACTTC	CASTVRETQYF
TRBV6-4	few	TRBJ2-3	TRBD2	TGTGCCAGCAGTGACTCGAAGCGGGGGGATGTAGATACGCAGTATTTT	CASSDSKRGDVDTQYF
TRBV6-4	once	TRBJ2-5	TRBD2	TGTGCCAGCAGTCGGGGAAGCGGGGAGTTCCAAGAGACCCAGTACTTC	CASSRGSGEFQETQYF
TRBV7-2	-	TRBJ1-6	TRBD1	TGTGCCAGCAGCTTGGCCGGGACAGGGGGATCACCCCTCCACTTT	CASSLAGTGGSPLHF
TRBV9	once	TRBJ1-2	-	TGTGCCAGCAGCTTAACCCCTGGTCAGGGGTATGGCTACACCTTC	CASSLTPGQGYGYTF
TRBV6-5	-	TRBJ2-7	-	TGTGCCAGCAGTTATTTCCAGACGGGGAGCTCCTACGAGCAGTACTTC	CASSYFQTGSSYEQYF
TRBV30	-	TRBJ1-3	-	TGTGCCTGGAGTGTAGGGGTCTCTGGAAACACCATATATTTT	CAWSVGVSGNTIYF
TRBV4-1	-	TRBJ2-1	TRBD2	TGCGCCAGCAGTCCCAAAGCGGGGGAACTCTACAATGAGCAGTTCTTC	CASSPKAGELYNEQFF
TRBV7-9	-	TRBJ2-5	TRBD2	TGTGCCAGCAGCTTGCGGACTAGCGGCTGGGAGTGGGAGACCCAGTACTTC	CASSLRTSGWEWETQYF
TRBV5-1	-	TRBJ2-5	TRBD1	TGCGCCAGCAGCTCTGGACAGGGGGCGCCGAGGCAGTACTTC	CASSSGQGAPRQYF
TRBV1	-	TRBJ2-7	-	TGCACCAGCAGCCAATCAGGACAGGGGCCCTACGAGCAGTACTTC	CTSSQSGQGPYEQYF